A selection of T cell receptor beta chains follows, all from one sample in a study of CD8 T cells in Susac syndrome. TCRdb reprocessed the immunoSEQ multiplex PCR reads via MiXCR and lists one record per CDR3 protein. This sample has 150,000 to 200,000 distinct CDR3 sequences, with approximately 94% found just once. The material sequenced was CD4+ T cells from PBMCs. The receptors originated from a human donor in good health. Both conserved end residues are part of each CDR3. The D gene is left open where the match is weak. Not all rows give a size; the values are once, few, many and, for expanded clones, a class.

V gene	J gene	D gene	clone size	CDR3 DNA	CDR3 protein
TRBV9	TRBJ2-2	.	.	TGTGCCAGCAGCCCCGCCGGGAGTGTCACCGGGGAGCTGTTTTTT	CASSPAGSVTGELFF
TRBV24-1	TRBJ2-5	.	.	TGTGCCACCAGTGACTTGATCCAAGAGACCCAGTACTTC	CATSDLIQETQYF
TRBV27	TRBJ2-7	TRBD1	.	TGTGCCAGCAGTTTACCGGGACAGGGGGTGGATGAGCAGTACTTC	CASSLPGQGVDEQYF
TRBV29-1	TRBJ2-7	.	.	TGCAGCGTTGATTCAGGGTTCGGTTCCTACGAGCAGTACTTC	CSVDSGFGSYEQYF
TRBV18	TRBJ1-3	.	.	TGTGCCAGCTCCGGCAGTCCGAACACCATATATTTT	CASSGSPNTIYF
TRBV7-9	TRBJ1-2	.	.	TGTGCCAGCAGCCCCACAGGCGGGTATGGCTACACCTTC	CASSPTGGYGYTF
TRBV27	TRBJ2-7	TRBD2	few	TGTGCCAGCAGTTCTCTAGCGGGAGTCTACGAGCAGTACTTC	CASSSLAGVYEQYF
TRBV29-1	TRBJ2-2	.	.	TGCAGCGTTAGCCAGCAGAACACCGGGGAGCTGTTTTTT	CSVSQQNTGELFF
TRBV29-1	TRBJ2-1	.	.	TGCAGCGTAGCGGCCTCCTACAATGAGCAGTTCTTC	CSVAASYNEQFF
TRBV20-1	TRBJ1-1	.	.	TGCAGTGCTAGGGGAGTAACTCGTGAAGCTTTCTTT	CSARGVTREAFF
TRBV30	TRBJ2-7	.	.	TGTGCCTGGAGTGTACGGAGGAGCTCCTACGAGCAGTACTTC	CAWSVRRSSYEQYF
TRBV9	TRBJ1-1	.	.	TGTGCCAGCAGCGTAGGCTCAGGTTTTGACACTGAAGCTTTCTTT	CASSVGSGFDTEAFF
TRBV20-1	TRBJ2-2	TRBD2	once	TGCAGTGCTAGCGGGGGGAGGGAGCTGTTTTTT	CSASGGRELFF
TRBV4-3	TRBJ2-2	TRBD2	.	TGCGCCAGCAGCCCTAGCGGGAGATGGACCGGGGAGCTGTTTTTT	CASSPSGRWTGELFF
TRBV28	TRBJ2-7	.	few	TGTGCCAGCAGATCGGCAGGCTACGAGCAGTACTTC	CASRSAGYEQYF
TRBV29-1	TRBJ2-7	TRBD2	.	TGCAGCGTTGAAGGGGAGTTAGCGGGAGAGCTCGAGCAGTACTTC	CSVEGELAGELEQYF
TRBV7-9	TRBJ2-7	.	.	TGTGCCAGCAGTCCTCTACAGGGAACCTACGAGCAGTACTTC	CASSPLQGTYEQYF
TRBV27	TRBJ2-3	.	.	TGTGCCAGCATGCGCACAGGGCGCACAGATACGCAGTATTTT	CASMRTGRTDTQYF
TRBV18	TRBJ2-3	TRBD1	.	TGTGCCAGCTCACCGGACAGGGGTTACACAGATACGCAGTATTTT	CASSPDRGYTDTQYF
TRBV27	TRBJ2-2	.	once	TGTGCCAGCACCCAGTATGGGGGGCGGAGGACCGGGGAGCTGTTTTTT	CASTQYGGRRTGELFF
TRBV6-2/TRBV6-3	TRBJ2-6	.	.	TGTGCCAGCAGTTCTGACAGTCTGGGGGCCAACGTCCTGACTTTC	CASSSDSLGANVLTF
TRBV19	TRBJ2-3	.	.	TGTGCCAGTAGGACCCCAGGGGCGCCCACAGATACGCAGTATTTT	CASRTPGAPTDTQYF
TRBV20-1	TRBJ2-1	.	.	TGCAGTGCCCTTGCCGCGAGGGTCCCCTACAATGAGCAGTTCTTC	CSALAARVPYNEQFF
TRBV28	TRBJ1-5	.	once	TGTGCCAGCAGACAGGTCAATCAGCCCCAGCATTTT	CASRQVNQPQHF
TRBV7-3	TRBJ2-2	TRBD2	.	TGTGCCAGCAGCTTATCACTAGCGGGAGAGGTGTCCGAGCTGTTTTTT	CASSLSLAGEVSELFF
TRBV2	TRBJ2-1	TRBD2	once	TGTGCCAGCAGTGAACCCGGACTAGCGGGAGGCAATGAGCAGTTCTTC	CASSEPGLAGGNEQFF
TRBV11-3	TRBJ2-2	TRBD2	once	TGTGCCAGCAGCTTTGGCGACGGGAGGACCGGGGAGCTGTTTTTT	CASSFGDGRTGELFF
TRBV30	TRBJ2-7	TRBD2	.	TGTGCCTGGAGTGGGTCTGGCTCCGGGAGGTCCTACGAGCAGTACTTC	CAWSGSGSGRSYEQYF
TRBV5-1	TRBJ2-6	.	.	TGCGCCAGCAGCTTGGGGATAACTGGGGCCAACGTCCTGACTTTC	CASSLGITGANVLTF
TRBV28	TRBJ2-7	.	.	TGTGCCAGCACAAAGAGTACCTACGAGCAGTACTTC	CASTKSTYEQYF
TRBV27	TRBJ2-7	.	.	TGTGCCAGCAGTTCGACAGAGCGGCCATCCACCGTCTACGAGCAGTACTTC	CASSSTERPSTVYEQYF
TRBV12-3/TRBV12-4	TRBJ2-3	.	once	TGTGCCAGCAGTTTCTTGGACAAGACGCAGTATTTT	CASSFLDKTQYF
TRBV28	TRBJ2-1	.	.	TGTGCCAGCAGCACAGACCCTCAGGATGAGCAGTTCTTC	CASSTDPQDEQFF
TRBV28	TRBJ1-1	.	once	TGTGCCAGCAGTATCATTAACCCGGGGCCTGAAGCTTTCTTT	CASSIINPGPEAFF
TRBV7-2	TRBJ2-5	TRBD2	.	TGTGCCAGCACCCCCCAGCGGGAGGTTGAGACCCAGTACTTC	CASTPQREVETQYF
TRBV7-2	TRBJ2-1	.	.	TGTGCCAGCAGCTCCCCCCCCTCGGCCTGGCAGTTCTTC	CASSSPPSAWQFF
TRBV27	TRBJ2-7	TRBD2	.	TGTGCCAGCAGTTCGGGACTAGCGGGAGTCGAGCAGTACTTC	CASSSGLAGVEQYF
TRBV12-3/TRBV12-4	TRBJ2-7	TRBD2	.	TGTGCCAGCAGTTTAGTTGTGACTAGCAGTCCCTACGAGCAGTACTTC	CASSLVVTSSPYEQYF
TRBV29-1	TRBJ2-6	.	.	TGCAGCGTTGAAGACAAGGGGGCTGGGGCCAACGTCCTGACTTTC	CSVEDKGAGANVLTF
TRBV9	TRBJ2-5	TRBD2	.	TGTGCCAGCAGCGTAGGGGGTAGCGGGGGTAACCAAGAGACCCAGTACTTC	CASSVGGSGGNQETQYF
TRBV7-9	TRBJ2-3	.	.	TGTGCCAGCAGCCCTGAGTCAACGACGCAGTATTTT	CASSPESTTQYF
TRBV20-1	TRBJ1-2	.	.	TGCAGTGCGGCCAACCTCTTACGTGGCTACACCTTC	CSAANLLRGYTF
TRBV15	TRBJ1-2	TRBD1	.	TGTGCCACCAGCCCAGACAGGGGGCCCTATGGCTACACCTTC	CATSPDRGPYGYTF
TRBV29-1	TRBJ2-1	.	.	TGCAGCCTATACGTGCGGGTTGACAATGAGCAGTTCTTC	CSLYVRVDNEQFF
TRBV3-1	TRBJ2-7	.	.	TGTGCCAGCAGCCAAGCTGTAAACTACGAGCAGTACTTC	CASSQAVNYEQYF
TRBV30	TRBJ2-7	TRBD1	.	TGTGCCTGGGGCAGAGGACAGGGTCGCGAGCAGTACTTC	CAWGRGQGREQYF
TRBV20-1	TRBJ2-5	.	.	TGCAGTGCTAGACACGACAGGTTGAAGACCCAGTACTTC	CSARHDRLKTQYF
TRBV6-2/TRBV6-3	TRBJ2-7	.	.	TGTGCCAGCAGTTACCCCCAGCCGGCTCGCGAGCAGTACTTC	CASSYPQPAREQYF